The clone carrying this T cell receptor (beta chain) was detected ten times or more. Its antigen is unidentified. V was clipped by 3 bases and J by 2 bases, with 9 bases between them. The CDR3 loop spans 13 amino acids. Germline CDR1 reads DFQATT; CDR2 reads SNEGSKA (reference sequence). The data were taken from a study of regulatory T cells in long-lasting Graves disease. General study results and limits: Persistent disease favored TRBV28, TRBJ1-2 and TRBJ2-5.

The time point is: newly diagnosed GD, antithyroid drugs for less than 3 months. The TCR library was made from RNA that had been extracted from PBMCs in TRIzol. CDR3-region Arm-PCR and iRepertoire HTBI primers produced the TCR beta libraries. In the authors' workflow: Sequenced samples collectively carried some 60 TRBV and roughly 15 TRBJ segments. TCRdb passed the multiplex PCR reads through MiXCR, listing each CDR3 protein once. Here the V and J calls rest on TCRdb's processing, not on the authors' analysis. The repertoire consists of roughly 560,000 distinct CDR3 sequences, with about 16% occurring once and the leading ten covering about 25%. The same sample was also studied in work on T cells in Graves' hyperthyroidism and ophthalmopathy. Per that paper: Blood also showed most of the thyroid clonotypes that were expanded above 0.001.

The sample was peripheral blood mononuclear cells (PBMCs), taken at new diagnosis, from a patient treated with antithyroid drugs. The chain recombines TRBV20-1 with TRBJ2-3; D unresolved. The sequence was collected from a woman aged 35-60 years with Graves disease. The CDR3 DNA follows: TGCAGTGCTAGTGGGGTCAACACAGATACGCAGTATTTT. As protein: CSASGVNTDTQYF.